This passage covers 25 T cell receptor beta chains from one sample sequenced in a study of cytomegalovirus exposure and HLA in healthy donors. PCR employed 60 Vbeta and 13 Jbeta primers. Sequencing was performed with immunoSEQ multiplex PCR; in TCRdb, only in-frame clones are kept and a portion is missing. The data contain 140,000 to 150,000 clones, around 79% of them singletons. The source material was PBMCs. These receptor sequences come from a middle-aged woman in good health and CMV-seropositive.

This chain links TRBV29-1 with TRBJ2-3; weak D call: TRBD2 (7 bases). The germline gives CDR1 SQVTM, CDR2 ANQGSEA. The germline V and J ends were trimmed by 0 bases and 3 bases, with 13 bases remaining between them. The length of the CDR3 is 15 residues. The CDR3 region is CSVEESGGRTDTQYF. The CDR3 DNA follows: TGCAGCGTTGAAGAATCCGGGGGGCGAACAGATACGCAGTATTTT.

The chain links TRBV7-9 to TRBJ1-4, with D hard to call. The CDR3 has 13 amino acids. In germline, CDR1 is SEHNR, CDR2 FQNEAQ (reference sequence). V lost 1 base and J lost 8, with 8 bases in between. The CDR3 DNA sequence: TGTGCCAGCAGCTTAGGCCTCCGGGAAAAACTGTTTTTT. Translated: CASSLGLREKLFF.

This clone was picked up one time. The V gene is TRBV30, the J gene TRBJ1-6, with TRBD1 matching over 9 bases. CDR1 and CDR2 from the germline V gene are GTSNPN and SVGIG (reference sequence). V lost 1 base to trimming and J lost 4 bases; unmatched junction nucleotides: 2. The CDR3 is 15 amino acids. This CDR3 is CAWSEGQGYNSPLHF. CDR3 bases: TGTGCCTGGAGTGAGGGACAGGGATATAATTCACCCCTCCACTTT.

V gene TRBV15 combines with J gene TRBJ2-2, with 14 bases aligning to TRBD2. V lost 8 bases, J lost 4 bases, and 0 bases stayed unmatched. This CDR3 comprises 14 residues. Per the germline V gene, CDR1 is LNHNV and CDR2 is YYDKDF (reference sequence). In DNA, the CDR3 is TGTGCCACCGGACTAGCGGGGGGCACCGGGGAGCTGTTTTTT. This sequence encodes CATGLAGGTGELFF.

The genes are TRBV19 and TRBJ1-3; perhaps TRBD1 as D (6 bases). The germline V and J ends were trimmed by 5 bases and 0 bases, with 17 bases remaining between them. Germline V CDR1 and CDR2: LNHDA, SQIVND (reference sequence). The CDR3 loop spans 17 amino acids. CDR3 sequence: CASSPRTAVHSGNTIYF. As DNA, the CDR3 is TGTGCCAGTAGTCCACGGACAGCCGTCCACTCTGGAAACACCATATATTTT.

This clone has more than one count but fewer than ten. The chain recombines TRBV18 with TRBJ2-7; 11 nucleotides align to TRBD2. The V and J ends lost 1 base and 0 bases, in that order; junction bases with no gene match: 5. The CDR3 length is 17 residues. Germline V CDR1 and CDR2: KGHSH, LQKENI. CDR3 protein: CASSPRLSGGDSYEQYF. CDR3 coding DNA: TGTGCCAGCTCACCACGCCTTAGCGGGGGGGACTCCTACGAGCAGTACTTC.

The chain links TRBV7-2 to TRBJ1-2; D may be TRBD1 (6 bases). This CDR3 is 16 amino acids long. Trimming cost V 6 bases and J 2 bases, with 19 bases left between them. The germline V gene encodes CDR1 SGHTA and CDR2 FQGNSA. Here the CDR3 reads CASSPRTVRENYGYTF. CDR3 nucleotide sequence: TGTGCCAGCAGTCCTAGGACAGTCCGCGAAAACTATGGCTACACCTTC.

The chain uses TRBV10-3 and TRBJ2-3; maybe TRBD2 (6 bases). CDR1 and CDR2 from the germline V gene are ENHRY and SYGVKD. The ends were cut back, 6 bases at V and 5 bases at J, with 15 bases in the middle. This CDR3 has 14 residues. The DNA of the CDR3 is TGTGCCATCAGACAAGACGGGGGAAGAGATACGCAGTATTTT. Amino acid sequence: CAIRQDGGRDTQYF.

The rearrangement links TRBV5-1 to TRBJ1-1; the D is unclear. Germline lookup yields CDR1 SGHRS and CDR2 YFSETQ. This CDR3 is built from 13 residues. Trimming took 3 bases from V and 6 from J, leaving 12 bases between them. CDR3: CASSSGNLAEAFF. CDR3 bases: TGCGCCAGCAGCTCCGGGAATCTCGCTGAAGCTTTCTTT.

The chain combines TRBV7-2 with TRBJ1-1; D gene uncertain. The CDR3 is 13 amino acids. In germline, CDR1 is SGHTA, CDR2 FQGNSA. V was shortened by 5 bases and J by 1 base, with 8 bases between the two germline ends. The DNA for the CDR3 is TGTGCCAGCAGCAATCTGAGGAACACTGAAGCTTTCTTT. Translating gives CASSNLRNTEAFF.

The rearrangement uses TRBV27 and TRBJ1-5, with 8 bases matching TRBD1. The CDR3 length is 16 residues. Germline V gene data show CDR1 as MNHEY and CDR2 as SMNVEV (reference sequence). J was trimmed by 7 bases and V by 2 bases; bases with no gene match: 10. Here the CDR3 reads CASSLQGAVGGQPQHF. The DNA of the CDR3 is TGTGCCAGCAGTTTACAGGGGGCTGTGGGAGGACAGCCCCAGCATTTT.

Only one count was recorded for this clone. V is TRBV5-4 and J is TRBJ2-1; TRBD2 agrees at 10 bases. J gave up 4 bases and V 3 bases, and 7 bases lay outside the gene matches. This CDR3 contains 16 residues. Per germline, CDR1 SGHNT and CDR2 YYREEE (reference sequence). The CDR3 coding sequence is TGTGCCAGCAGCTCAACCGGGACTAGCGTTTACAATGAGCAGTTCTTC. Translating it yields CASSSTGTSVYNEQFF.

V is TRBV9 and J is TRBJ2-5, with a weak D call TRBD1 (5 bases). CDR1 and CDR2 (germline): SGDLS, YYNGEE. CDR3 length equals 13 residues. The ends were cut back, 0 bases at V and 5 bases at J, with 8 bases in the middle. As DNA, the CDR3 is TGTGCCAGCAGCGTAGGTCCAGGGGAGACCCAGTACTTC. Its protein product is CASSVGPGETQYF.

This chain connects TRBV2 to TRBJ1-2; D possibly corresponds to TRBD1 (5 bases). The germline gives CDR1 SNHLY, CDR2 FYNNEI. V dropped 11 bases and J dropped 2 bases, with 18 bases sitting between them. The CDR3 is made up of 14 amino acids. Here the CDR3 DNA reads TGTGCCGGCACCCCAAGCAGACAGAACTATGGCTACACCTTC. It translates to CAGTPSRQNYGYTF.

The V and J genes are TRBV12-5 and TRBJ2-3, with 9 bases fitting TRBD1. With 1 base clipped from V and 1 base from J, the junction kept 3 bases outside the gene matches. Germline V lookup: CDR1 LGHNT, CDR2 FRNRAP. CDR3 size: 16 residues. CDR3 sequence reads: CASGLGDRGGTDTQYF. The CDR3 coding sequence is TGTGCTAGTGGTTTGGGAGACAGGGGGGGCACAGATACGCAGTATTTT.

In this sample, this clone turned up once. The V and J genes are TRBV27 and TRBJ1-2; the match to TRBD1 covers 7 bases. Germline trimming cut 2 bases from V and 5 bases from J; bases unmatched to any gene: 11. CDR3 length: 16 amino acids. Germline-derived CDR1 and CDR2 are MNHEY and SMNVEV (reference sequence). CDR3 sequence: CASSLTGAARVYGYTF. The DNA for the CDR3 is TGTGCCAGCAGTTTAACAGGGGCCGCTAGGGTATATGGCTACACCTTC.

This chain links TRBV10-3 with TRBJ1-2; unclear D gene. Germline lookup yields CDR1 ENHRY and CDR2 SYGVKD. The CDR3 has 12 residues. V dropped 3 bases and J dropped 7 bases, with 9 bases sitting between them. CDR3 sequence (DNA): TGTGCCATCAGTGACAGTCCCGCTGGCTACACCTTC. Its protein product is CAISDSPAGYTF.

This chain joins TRBV18 and TRBJ2-7; 9 bases align to TRBD2. This CDR3 has 16 amino acids. Per the germline V gene, CDR1 is KGHSH and CDR2 is LQKENI. The J segment lost 2 bases and the V segment lost 2 bases, leaving 7 bases of the junction unmatched. CDR3 sequence reads: CASSPMTSGVPYEQYF. The CDR3 bases are TGTGCCAGCTCACCAATGACTAGCGGCGTCCCCTACGAGCAGTACTTC.

In the case of this clone: The germline gene is not matched at one end of the junction; a read error may be the cause. The chain couples TRBV7-9 to TRBJ2-5; TRBD2 matches at 11 bases. CDR3 length: 16 residues. In germline, CDR1 is SEHNR, CDR2 FQNEAQ (reference sequence). This CDR3 is CSSSSLAGGNQETQYF. As DNA, the CDR3 is TGTTCCAGCAGCTCCCTAGCGGGGGGTAACCAAGAGACCCAGTACTTC.

This chain links TRBV19 with TRBJ1-4; 9 bases agree with TRBD1. The CDR3 has 16 amino acids. J was trimmed by 0 bases and V by 7 bases; bases with no gene match: 6. Looked up from germline, CDR1 is LNHDA and CDR2 is SQIVND (reference sequence). The DNA of the CDR3 is TGTGCCAGTAAGCGGACAGGGGCTTCAACTAATGAAAAACTGTTTTTT. This codes for CASKRTGASTNEKLFF.

The chain recombines TRBV11-2 with TRBJ2-3, with a weak D call TRBD2 (6 bases). V shed 3 bases and J shed 7 bases, with 8 bases lying between them. This CDR3 contains 12 residues. Germline CDR1 and CDR2: SGHAT and FQNNGV. The CDR3 protein is CASSLAGNTQYF. The CDR3 DNA follows: TGTGCCAGCAGCTTGGCGGGGAATACGCAGTATTTT.

The chain uses TRBV2 and TRBJ1-4; TRBD1 agrees at 7 bases. CDR1 and CDR2 from the germline V gene are SNHLY and FYNNEI. CDR3 length: 15 amino acids. After removal of 1 base from V and 3 bases from J, the junction contained 2 bases not matched to a gene. The CDR3 region has the DNA TGTGCCAGCAGTGAAGGAGGGACAGCTAATGAAAAACTGTTTTTT. The encoded protein is CASSEGGTANEKLFF.

This chain connects TRBV6-6 to TRBJ2-3, with TRBD2 matching over 10 bases. The CDR3 length is 16 residues. CDR1 and CDR2 from the germline V gene are MNHNY and SVGAGI (reference sequence). Germline trimming cut 6 bases from V and 2 bases from J; bases unmatched to any gene: 8. CDR3 DNA sequence: TGTGCCAGCAGGGCTAGCGGGGGCCTCTACACAGATACGCAGTATTTT. Protein sequence: CASRASGGLYTDTQYF.

This clone was recorded a few times. The chain employs TRBV9 and TRBJ1-6, with no clear D. V dropped 4 bases and J dropped 4 bases, with 15 bases sitting between them. The germline V gene has CDR1 SGDLS and CDR2 YYNGEE. The CDR3 spans 16 residues. CDR3 DNA: TGTGCCAGCAGCCCTTCGGGATCGGGTTATAATTCACCCCTCCACTTT. This codes for CASSPSGSGYNSPLHF.

The genes are TRBV11-3 and TRBJ1-1, with no clear D. V lost 0 bases and J lost 5, with 7 bases in between. CDR3 size: 13 residues. Germline V gives CDR1 SGHNT, CDR2 YENEEA. The CDR3 bases are TGTGCCAGCAGCTTAGAGGTCGGGACTGAAGCTTTCTTT. Its translation: CASSLEVGTEAFF.